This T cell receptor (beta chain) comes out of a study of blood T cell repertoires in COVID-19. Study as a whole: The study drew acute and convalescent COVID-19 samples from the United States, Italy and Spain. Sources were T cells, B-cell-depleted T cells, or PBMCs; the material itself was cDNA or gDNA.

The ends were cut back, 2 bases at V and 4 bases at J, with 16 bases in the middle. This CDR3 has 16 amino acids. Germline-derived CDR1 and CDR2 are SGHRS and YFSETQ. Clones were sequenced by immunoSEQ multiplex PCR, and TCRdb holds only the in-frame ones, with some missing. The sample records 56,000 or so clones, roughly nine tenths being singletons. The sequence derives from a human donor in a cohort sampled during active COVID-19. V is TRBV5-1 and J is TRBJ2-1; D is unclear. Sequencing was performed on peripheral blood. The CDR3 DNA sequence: TGCGCCAGCAGCTTAGTTGGCTCCCCCCCTTACAATGAGCAGTTCTTC. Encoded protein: CASSLVGSPPYNEQFF.